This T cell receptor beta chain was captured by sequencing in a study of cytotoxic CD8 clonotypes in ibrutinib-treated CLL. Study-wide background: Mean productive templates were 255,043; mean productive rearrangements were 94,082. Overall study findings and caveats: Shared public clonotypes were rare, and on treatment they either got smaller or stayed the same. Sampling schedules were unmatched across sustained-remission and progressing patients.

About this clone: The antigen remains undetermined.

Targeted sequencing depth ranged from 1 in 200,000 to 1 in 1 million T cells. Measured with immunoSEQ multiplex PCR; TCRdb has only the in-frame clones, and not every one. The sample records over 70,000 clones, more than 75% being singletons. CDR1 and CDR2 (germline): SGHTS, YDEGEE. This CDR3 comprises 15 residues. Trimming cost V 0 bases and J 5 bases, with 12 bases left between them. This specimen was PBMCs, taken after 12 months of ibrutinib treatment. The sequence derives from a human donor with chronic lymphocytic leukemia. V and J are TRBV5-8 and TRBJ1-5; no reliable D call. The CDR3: CASSLVWGGDQPQHF. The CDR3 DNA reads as TGTGCCAGCAGCTTGGTTTGGGGTGGGGATCAGCCCCAGCATTTT.